These 21 T cell receptor beta chains were all obtained from the same sample, sequenced in a study of OX40 agonist ivuxolimab in advanced cancers. The repertoire was sequenced with immunoSEQ multiplex PCR; TCRdb's copy has only in-frame clones and lacks some. The sample gives about 73,000 clones, 75% to 90% of which show up once; about 0.53% is in the top ten. Sequenced material: CD4+ or CD8+ T cells sorted from blood, taken in a trial of the OX40 agonist ivuxolimab. All receptors come from an adult with an advanced solid tumor such as melanoma, head and neck, liver or kidney cancer.

The rearrangement uses TRBV7-2 and TRBJ2-6; D not certain. The V end lost 5 bases, the J end lost 9 bases, and 14 bases lay between the germline ends. Germline V gene lookup returns CDR1 SGHTA and CDR2 FQGNSA. The CDR3 length is 14 residues. The CDR3 sequence is CASSPRSEVNVLTF. CDR3 DNA sequence: TGTGCCAGCAGCCCACGCTCTGAGGTCAACGTCCTGACTTTC. The full variable domain, rest sourced from reference TRBV7-2 and TRBJ2-6, is GAGVSQSPSNKVTEKGKDVELRCDPISGHTALYWYRQSLGQGLEFLIYFQGNSAPDKSGLPSDRFSAERTGGSVSTLTIQRTQQEDSAVYLCASSPRSEVNVLTFGAGSRLTVL.

V usage is TRBV5-6 and J usage is TRBJ2-7, with 7 bases aligning to TRBD2. Germline loops: CDR1 SGHDT, CDR2 YYEEEE. V gave up 4 bases and J gave up 4 bases; unmatched junction bases: 11. CDR3 length equals 15 residues. The CDR3 region has the DNA TGTGCCAGCAGCCCCCTTCGCGGGAGTCTTTACGAGCAGTACTTC. Translation gives CASSPLRGSLYEQYF.

Only one count was recorded for this clone. The chain uses TRBV6-1 and TRBJ2-3; 7 bases match TRBD2. The ends lost 1 base at V and 8 bases at J; junction bases unmatched: 6. This CDR3 is 14 amino acids long. CDR1 and CDR2 from the germline V gene are MNHNS and SASEGT. DNA for the CDR3: TGTGCCAGCAGTGAAGGCCTAGCGGTGGGTACGCAGTATTTT. Translating gives CASSEGLAVGTQYF.

The chain carries TRBV19 and TRBJ1-3, with no clear D. Germline CDR1 is LNHDA and CDR2 is SQIVND (reference sequence). The CDR3 consists of 13 residues. Deletions cut 4 bases from V and 4 bases from J, with 8 bases between. The CDR3 spells CASSTQPGNTIYF. Here the CDR3 DNA reads TGTGCCAGTAGTACCCAGCCCGGAAACACCATATATTTT.

This chain connects TRBV6-6 to TRBJ1-2; D not resolved. V lost 6 bases to trimming and J lost 3 bases, with 11 bases between them. Looked up from germline, CDR1 is MNHNY and CDR2 is SVGAGI (reference sequence). The CDR3 loop spans 13 amino acids. CDR3 amino acids: CASSQLGDYGYTF. CDR3 bases: TGTGCCAGCAGCCAACTAGGAGACTATGGCTACACCTTC.

The V gene is TRBV28, the J gene TRBJ1-2; the D is unclear. CDR1 and CDR2 from the germline V gene are MDHEN and SYDVKM. This CDR3 is 13 amino acids long. Trimming removed 6 bases from V and 2 bases from J, with 10 bases in between. In nucleotides, the CDR3 is TGTGCCAGCAGCCTCACAGCAAACTATGGCTACACCTTC. Amino acids: CASSLTANYGYTF.

The V call is TRBV5-6, the J call TRBJ1-3; D call uncertain. The CDR3 is made up of 15 amino acids. Per germline, CDR1 SGHDT and CDR2 YYEEEE. Trimming took 1 base from V and 0 from J, leaving 8 bases between them. The CDR3 here is CASSLIGVSGNTIYF. The CDR3 coding sequence is TGTGCCAGCAGCTTGATCGGGGTCTCTGGAAACACCATATATTTT.

The V and J genes are TRBV28 and TRBJ1-4, with D possibly TRBD1 on 6 matching bases. The CDR3 is made up of 15 amino acids. The germline V gene encodes CDR1 MDHEN and CDR2 SYDVKM. Between the trimmed V and J ends, which lost 2 bases and 5 bases, there was a span of 12 bases. The CDR3 region is CASSLGGQGNEKLFF. The CDR3 DNA sequence: TGTGCCAGCAGTTTAGGAGGTCAGGGGAATGAAAAACTGTTTTTT.

The rearrangement links TRBV19 to TRBJ1-5; D possibly corresponds to TRBD1 (6 bases). V lost 8 bases and J lost 4, with 9 bases in between. The CDR3 has 12 residues. Germline V gene lookup returns CDR1 LNHDA and CDR2 SQIVND (reference sequence). This chain's CDR3 is CASATGNQPQHF. The CDR3 nucleotides are TGTGCCAGTGCTACAGGGAATCAGCCCCAGCATTTT.

V and J are TRBV11-2 and TRBJ2-3, with 15 bases matching TRBD2. The trim removed 4 bases at V and 4 bases at J, leaving 12 bases unmatched. The germline gives CDR1 SGHAT, CDR2 FQNNGV. The CDR3 length is 19 residues. CDR3 loop: CASSSGTSGRIFLSDTQYF. The CDR3, as DNA: TGTGCCAGCAGCTCTGGGACTAGCGGGAGGATTTTTTTGTCAGATACGCAGTATTTT.

This chain joins TRBV18 and TRBJ1-5, with D perhaps matching TRBD1 (5 bases). The CDR3 runs to 15 residues. Germline assignment: CDR1 KGHSH and CDR2 LQKENI. Between the trimmed V and J ends, which lost 2 bases and 4 bases, there was a span of 12 bases. CDR3 region: CASSPEGWGNQPQHF. CDR3 bases: TGTGCCAGCTCACCAGAGGGTTGGGGGAATCAGCCCCAGCATTTT.

This clone was recorded a few times. The chain links TRBV6-5 to TRBJ2-4; 10 nucleotides agree with TRBD1. Germline CDR1 MNHEY, CDR2 SVGAGI. J lost 6 bases, V lost 0 bases, and 2 bases had no gene match. The CDR3 runs 15 residues. CDR3 sequence (DNA): TGTGCCAGCAGTTACTCCGGGACAGGGGCAAACATTCAGTACTTC. This translates into CASSYSGTGANIQYF.

The V and J genes are TRBV5-4 and TRBJ2-2; 8 bases match TRBD2. The CDR3 has 16 residues. CDR1 and CDR2 (germline): SGHNT, YYREEE (reference sequence). J was trimmed by 4 bases and V by 4 bases; bases with no gene match: 9. This chain's CDR3 is CASSVTGTRGTGELFF. The CDR3 region has the DNA TGTGCCAGCAGCGTTACCGGGACTAGGGGCACCGGGGAGCTGTTTTTT.

This clone was detected once. V and J are TRBV5-4 and TRBJ1-1, with D possibly TRBD1 on 6 matching bases. V lost 0 bases, J lost 3 bases, and 6 bases lay in between. The CDR3 is 13 amino acids. Germline V lookup: CDR1 SGHNT, CDR2 YYREEE (reference sequence). CDR3 nucleotides: TGTGCCAGCAGCTTGGGACAGGACACTGAAGCTTTCTTT. The encoded protein is CASSLGQDTEAFF.

The CDR3 sequence: CASSVLAGSRAEQFF. CDR3 DNA: TGTGCCAGCAGCGTTTTGGCGGGGAGTAGGGCTGAGCAGTTCTTC. The chain employs TRBV9 and TRBJ2-1; TRBD2 might be the D (6 bases). CDR3 length: 15 residues. V shed 2 bases and J shed 9 bases, with 18 bases lying between them. Per the germline V gene, CDR1 is SGDLS and CDR2 is YYNGEE.

J is TRBJ2-7 and V is TRBV11-3, with D possibly being TRBD1 or TRBD2 (5 bases each). CDR1 is SGHNT and CDR2 is YENEEA in the germline V gene. The V end lost 8 bases, the J end lost 3 bases, and 14 bases lay between the germline ends. CDR3 length: 13 residues. The CDR3 region has the DNA TGTGCCAGCTCAACACTAGGGGACTACGAGCAGTACTTC. It specifies CASSTLGDYEQYF. Looking up the rest from reference TRBV11-3 and TRBJ2-7 gives the full variable domain: EAGVVQSPRYKIIEKKQPVAFWCNPISGHNTLYWYLQNLGQGPELLIRYENEEAVDDSQLPKDRFSAERLKGVDSTLKIQPAELGDSAVYLCASSTLGDYEQYFGPGTRLTVT.

This clone was detected once. The chain employs TRBV29-1 and TRBJ2-2; D unresolved. Germline V lookup: CDR1 SQVTM, CDR2 ANQGSEA. The CDR3 contains 13 residues. Trimming removed 4 bases at V and 4 bases at J, with 10 bases between. The CDR3 loop reads CSVGQASTGELFF. The DNA of the CDR3 is TGCAGCGTTGGCCAAGCGAGCACCGGGGAGCTGTTTTTT.

The rearrangement links TRBV4-1 to TRBJ2-7; D is undetermined. Trimming shortened V by 4 bases and J by 4 bases, and 8 bases separated the two germline ends. Germline values: CDR1 MGHRA, CDR2 YSYEKL. This CDR3 spans 12 amino acids. This CDR3 is CASSLSGYEQYF. The CDR3 DNA follows: TGCGCCAGCAGCCTCTCCGGGTACGAGCAGTACTTC.

The chain employs TRBV28 and TRBJ2-1; possible D gene TRBD2, 6 bases. Germline assignment: CDR1 MDHEN and CDR2 SYDVKM. CDR3 length: 14 residues. Trimming pared 7 bases from V and 4 bases from J, leaving 14 bases between. The CDR3 here is CASNRAGPYNEQFF. The CDR3 DNA follows: TGTGCCAGCAACCGAGCGGGTCCTTACAATGAGCAGTTCTTC.

This clone was seen once. The chain is built from TRBV10-3 and TRBJ1-2, with 7 bases aligning to TRBD1. CDR1 ENHRY and CDR2 SYGVKD come from the germline V gene. V was clipped by 4 bases and J by 4 bases; unmatched bases: 12. This CDR3 is built from 16 residues. CDR3 region: CAISVNSGTVGYGYTF. In nucleotides, the CDR3 is TGTGCCATCAGTGTCAACTCCGGGACAGTCGGCTATGGCTACACCTTC.

J is TRBJ2-7 and V is TRBV13, with TRBD2 identical over 9 bases. This CDR3 contains 16 residues. In germline, CDR1 is PRHDT, CDR2 FYEKMQ (reference sequence). With V trimmed by 1 base and J by 1 base, 5 bases remained unmatched. Here the CDR3 reads CASSLVREGPSYEQYF. As DNA, the CDR3 is TGTGCCAGCAGCTTAGTGCGGGAGGGCCCTTCCTACGAGCAGTACTTC.